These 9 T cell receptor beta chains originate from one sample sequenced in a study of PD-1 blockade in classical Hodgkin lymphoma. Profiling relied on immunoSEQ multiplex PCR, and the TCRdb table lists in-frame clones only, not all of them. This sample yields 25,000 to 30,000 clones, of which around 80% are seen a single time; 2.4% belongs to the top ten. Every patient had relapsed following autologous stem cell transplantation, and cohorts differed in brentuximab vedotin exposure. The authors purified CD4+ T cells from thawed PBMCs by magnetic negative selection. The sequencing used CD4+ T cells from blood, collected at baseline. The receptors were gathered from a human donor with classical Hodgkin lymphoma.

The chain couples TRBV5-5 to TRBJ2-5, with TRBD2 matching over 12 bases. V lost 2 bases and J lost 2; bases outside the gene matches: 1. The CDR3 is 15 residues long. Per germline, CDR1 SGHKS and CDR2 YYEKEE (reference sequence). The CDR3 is CASSLLAGGQETQYF. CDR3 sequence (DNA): TGTGCCAGCAGCTTACTAGCGGGGGGACAAGAGACCCAGTACTTC.

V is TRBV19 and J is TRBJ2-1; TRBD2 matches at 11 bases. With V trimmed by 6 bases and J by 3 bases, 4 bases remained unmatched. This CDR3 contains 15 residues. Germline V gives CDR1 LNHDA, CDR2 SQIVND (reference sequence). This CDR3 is CASSRLAGNYNEQFF. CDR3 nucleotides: TGTGCCAGTAGCAGACTAGCGGGGAACTACAATGAGCAGTTCTTC.

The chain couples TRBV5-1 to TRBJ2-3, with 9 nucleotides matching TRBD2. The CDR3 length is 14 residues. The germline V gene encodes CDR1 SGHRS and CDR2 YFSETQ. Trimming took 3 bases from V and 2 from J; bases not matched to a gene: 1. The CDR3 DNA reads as TGCGCCAGCAGCTCTAGCGGGAACACAGATACGCAGTATTTT. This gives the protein CASSSSGNTDTQYF.

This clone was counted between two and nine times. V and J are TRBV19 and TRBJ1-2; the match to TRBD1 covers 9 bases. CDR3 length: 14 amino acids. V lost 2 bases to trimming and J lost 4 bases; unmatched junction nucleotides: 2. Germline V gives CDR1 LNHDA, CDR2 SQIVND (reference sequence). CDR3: CASSIRTGAYGYTF. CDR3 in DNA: TGTGCCAGTAGTATACGGACAGGGGCCTATGGCTACACCTTC.

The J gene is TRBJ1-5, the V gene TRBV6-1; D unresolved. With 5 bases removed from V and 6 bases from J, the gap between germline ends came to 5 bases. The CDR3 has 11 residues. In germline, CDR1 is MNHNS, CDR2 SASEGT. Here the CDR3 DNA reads TGTGCCAGCAGTAGGAGTCAGCCCCAGCATTTT. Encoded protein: CASSRSQPQHF.

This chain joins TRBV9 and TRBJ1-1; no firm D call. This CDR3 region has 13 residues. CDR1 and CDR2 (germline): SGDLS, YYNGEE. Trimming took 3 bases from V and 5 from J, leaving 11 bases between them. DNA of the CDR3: TGTGCCAGCAGCGCTACTACCGGTACTGAAGCTTTCTTT. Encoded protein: CASSATTGTEAFF.

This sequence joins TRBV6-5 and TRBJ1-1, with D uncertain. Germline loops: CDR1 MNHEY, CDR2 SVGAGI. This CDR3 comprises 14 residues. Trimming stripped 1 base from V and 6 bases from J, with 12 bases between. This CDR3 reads CASSYLAEYAEAFF. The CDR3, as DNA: TGTGCCAGCAGTTACTTGGCGGAGTACGCTGAAGCTTTCTTT.

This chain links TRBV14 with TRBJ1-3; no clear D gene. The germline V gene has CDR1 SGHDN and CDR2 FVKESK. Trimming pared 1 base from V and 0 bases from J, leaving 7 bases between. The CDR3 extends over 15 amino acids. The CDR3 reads CASSQGRFSGNTIYF. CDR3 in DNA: TGTGCCAGCAGCCAAGGACGGTTCTCTGGAAACACCATATATTTT.

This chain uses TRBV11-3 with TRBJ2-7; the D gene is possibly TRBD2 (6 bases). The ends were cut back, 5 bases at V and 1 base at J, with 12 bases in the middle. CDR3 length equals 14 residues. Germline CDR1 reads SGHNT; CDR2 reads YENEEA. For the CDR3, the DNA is TGTGCCAGCAGCCCCGGGGAGGTTTCCTACGAGCAGTACTTC. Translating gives CASSPGEVSYEQYF.